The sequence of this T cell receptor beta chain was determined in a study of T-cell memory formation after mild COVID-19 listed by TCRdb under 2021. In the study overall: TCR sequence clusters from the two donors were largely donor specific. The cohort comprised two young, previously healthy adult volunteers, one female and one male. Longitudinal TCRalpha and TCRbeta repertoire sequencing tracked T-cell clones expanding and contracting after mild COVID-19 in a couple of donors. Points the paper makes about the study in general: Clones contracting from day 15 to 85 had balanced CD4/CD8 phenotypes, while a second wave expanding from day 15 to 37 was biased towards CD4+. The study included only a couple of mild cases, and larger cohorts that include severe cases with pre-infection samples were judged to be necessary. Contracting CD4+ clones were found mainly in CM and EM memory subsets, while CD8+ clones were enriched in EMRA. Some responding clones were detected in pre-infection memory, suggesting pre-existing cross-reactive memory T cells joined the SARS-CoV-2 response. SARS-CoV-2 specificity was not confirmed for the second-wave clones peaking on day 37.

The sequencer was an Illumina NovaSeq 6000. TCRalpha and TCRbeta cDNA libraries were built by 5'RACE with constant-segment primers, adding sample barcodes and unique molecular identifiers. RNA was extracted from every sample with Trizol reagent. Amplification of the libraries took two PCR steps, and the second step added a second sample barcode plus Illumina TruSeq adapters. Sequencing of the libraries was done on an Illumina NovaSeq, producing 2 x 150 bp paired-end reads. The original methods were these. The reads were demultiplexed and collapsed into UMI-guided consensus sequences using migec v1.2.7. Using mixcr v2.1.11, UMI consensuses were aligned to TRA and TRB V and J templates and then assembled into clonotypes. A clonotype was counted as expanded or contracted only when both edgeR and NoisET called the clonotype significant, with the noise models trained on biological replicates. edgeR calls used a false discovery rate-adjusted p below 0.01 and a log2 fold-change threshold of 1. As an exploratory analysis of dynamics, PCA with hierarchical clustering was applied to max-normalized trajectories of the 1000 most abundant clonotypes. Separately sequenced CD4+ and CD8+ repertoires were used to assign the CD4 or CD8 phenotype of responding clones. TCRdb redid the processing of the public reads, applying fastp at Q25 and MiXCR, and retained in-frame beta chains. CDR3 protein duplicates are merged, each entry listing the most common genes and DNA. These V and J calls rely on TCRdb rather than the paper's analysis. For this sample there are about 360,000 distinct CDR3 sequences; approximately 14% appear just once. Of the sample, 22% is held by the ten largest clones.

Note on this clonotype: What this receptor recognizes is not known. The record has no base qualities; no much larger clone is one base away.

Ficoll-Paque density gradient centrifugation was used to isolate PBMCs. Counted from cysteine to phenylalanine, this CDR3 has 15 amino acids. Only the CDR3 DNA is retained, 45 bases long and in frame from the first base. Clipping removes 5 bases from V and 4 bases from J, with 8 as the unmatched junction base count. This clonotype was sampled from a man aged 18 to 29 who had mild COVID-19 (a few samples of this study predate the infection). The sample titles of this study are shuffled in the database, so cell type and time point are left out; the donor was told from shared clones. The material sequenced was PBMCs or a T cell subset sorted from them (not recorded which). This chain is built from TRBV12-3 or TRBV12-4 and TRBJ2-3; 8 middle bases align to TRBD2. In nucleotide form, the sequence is TGTGCCAGCAGTCAAAGTAGCGGGGTCCCAGATACGCAGTATTTT. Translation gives CASSQSSGVPDTQYF.